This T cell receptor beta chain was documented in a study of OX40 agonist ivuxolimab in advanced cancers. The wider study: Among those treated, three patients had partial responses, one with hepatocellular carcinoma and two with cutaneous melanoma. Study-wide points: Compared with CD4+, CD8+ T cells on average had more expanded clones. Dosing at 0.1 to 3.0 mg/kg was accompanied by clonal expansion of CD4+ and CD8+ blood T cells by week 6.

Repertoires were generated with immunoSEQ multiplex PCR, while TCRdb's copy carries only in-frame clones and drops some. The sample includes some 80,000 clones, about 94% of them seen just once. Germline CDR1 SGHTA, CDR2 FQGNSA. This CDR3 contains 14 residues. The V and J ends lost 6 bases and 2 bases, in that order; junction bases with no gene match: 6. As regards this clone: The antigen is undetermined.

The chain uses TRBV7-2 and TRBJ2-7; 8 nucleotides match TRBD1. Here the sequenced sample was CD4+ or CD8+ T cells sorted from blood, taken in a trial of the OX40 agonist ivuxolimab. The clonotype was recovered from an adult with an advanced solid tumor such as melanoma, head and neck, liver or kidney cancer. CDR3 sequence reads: CASSSTGVTYEQYF. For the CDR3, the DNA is TGTGCCAGCAGTTCGACAGGGGTGACCTACGAGCAGTACTTC.